The rows below give T cell receptor beta chains drawn from one sample of a study of T cell responses to AZD1222 COVID-19 vaccine. Repertoires were generated with immunoSEQ multiplex PCR, while TCRdb's copy carries only in-frame clones and drops some. Among some 92,000 clones listed, approximately 90% were seen once. The sample was peripheral blood, taken on day 0 of AZD1222 vaccination. These receptors were taken from an adult in good health. Each CDR3 is given with its conserved first and last residue. The D gene is left open where the match is weak. The size field is filled for only some rows; it gives once, few, many or a size class.

clone size	D gene	V gene	J gene	CDR3 protein	CDR3 DNA
-	TRBD1	TRBV5-1	TRBJ2-3	CASSFRTGGMRSTDTQYF	TGCGCCAGCAGCTTCCGGACAGGGGGCATGAGGAGCACAGATACGCAGTATTTT
-	TRBD1	TRBV6-2/TRBV6-3	TRBJ1-2	CASSYRQGAYYGYTF	TGTGCCAGCAGTTATCGCCAGGGGGCTTACTATGGCTACACCTTC
-	-	TRBV25-1	TRBJ2-1	CASSGLDTSYNEQFF	TGTGCCAGCAGTGGATTAGATACCTCCTACAATGAGCAGTTCTTC
-	-	TRBV4-3	TRBJ1-5	CASSQVVFGQPQHF	TGCGCCAGCAGCCAAGTTGTGTTCGGTCAGCCCCAGCATTTT
-	-	TRBV30	TRBJ1-2	CAWRRGYTF	TGTGCCTGGAGGAGGGGCTACACCTTC
-	TRBD1	TRBV10-3	TRBJ1-2	CAISVQTGGDGYTF	TGTGCCATCAGTGTTCAGACAGGGGGGGATGGCTACACCTTC
once	TRBD2	TRBV27	TRBJ2-1	CASSPQPGLAGGPSYNEQFF	TGTGCCAGCAGTCCACAACCGGGACTAGCGGGAGGGCCCTCCTACAATGAGCAGTTCTTC
-	-	TRBV7-9	TRBJ2-1	CASSSQGQGHEQFF	TGTGCCAGCAGCTCCCAGGGGCAGGGACATGAGCAGTTCTTC
-	-	TRBV4-1	TRBJ2-2	CASSQGGWDGELFF	TGCGCCAGCAGCCAAGGAGGGTGGGACGGGGAGCTGTTTTTT
-	-	TRBV6-2/TRBV6-3	TRBJ1-1	CASSYFATGKEEAFF	TGTGCCAGCAGTTATTTTGCGACAGGCAAAGAGGAGGCTTTCTTT
-	-	TRBV12-3/TRBV12-4	TRBJ1-2	CASSRNRGYTF	TGTGCCAGCAGCCGCAATCGGGGCTACACCTTC
-	-	TRBV20-1	TRBJ1-2	CSASIQGYYGYTF	TGCAGTGCTAGTATCCAGGGGTACTATGGCTACACCTTC
-	-	TRBV9	TRBJ1-6	CASSVGGKTYAQVPLHF	TGTGCCAGCAGCGTGGGAGGGAAAACATACGCCCAGGTCCCCCTCCACTTT
-	-	TRBV12-3/TRBV12-4	TRBJ1-1	CASSLRRNTEAFF	TGTGCCAGCAGTTTAAGACGGAACACTGAAGCTTTCTTT
-	-	TRBV18	TRBJ2-3	CASSLQGDTQYF	TGTGCCAGCTCACTTCAGGGCGATACGCAGTATTTT